These T cell receptor beta chains were read from a single sample in a study of siplizumab effects on memory and regulatory T cells. Using immunoSEQ multiplex PCR, the repertoire was profiled, and TCRdb retains in-frame clones only, with some absent. The repertoire holds about 69,000 clones, approximately 88% seen once, with roughly 1.7% in the top ten. Sequencing was performed on Tregs sorted from blood. These receptors were collected from a human donor in good health. CDR3s include the opening cysteine and the closing phenylalanine or tryptophan. A D gene is named only where the DNA matches it firmly. Some rows have no size entry. The others give once, few or many, or a class for an expanded clone.

D: .; size: .; length: 17; J: TRBJ2-5; V: TRBV28; DNA: TGTGCCAGCAGGGGCTCCATTGCCGTCTGGGGGATGGAGACCCAGTACTTC; CDR3: CASRGSIAVWGMETQYF
D: .; size: .; length: 14; J: TRBJ1-6; V: TRBV5-1; DNA: TGCGCCAGCAGTTCCGGGCTTCTCAATTCACCCCTCCACTTT; CDR3: CASSSGLLNSPLHF
D: .; size: .; length: 17; J: TRBJ2-6; V: TRBV18; DNA: TGTGCCAGCTCCGCCGGGAGCAGGTCTTCTGGGGCCAACGTCCTGACTTTC; CDR3: CASSAGSRSSGANVLTF
D: TRBD1; size: .; length: 14; J: TRBJ2-3; V: TRBV2; DNA: TGTGCCAGAGGGACAGGGGGCAACACAGATACGCAGTATTTT; CDR3: CARGTGGNTDTQYF
D: TRBD2; size: .; length: 15; J: TRBJ2-2; V: TRBV19; DNA: TGTGCCAGTACCTCGAGGGGACTAGCTACCGGGGAGCTGTTTTTT; CDR3: CASTSRGLATGELFF
D: .; size: .; length: 14; J: TRBJ1-5; V: TRBV6-6; DNA: TGTGCCAGCAGTTGGACCGAGGAGTATCAGCCCCAGCATTTT; CDR3: CASSWTEEYQPQHF
D: .; size: .; length: 14; J: TRBJ2-1; V: TRBV7-9; DNA: TGTGCCAGCAGCTTTGCAGGGAGCCACAATGAGCAGTTCTTC; CDR3: CASSFAGSHNEQFF
D: .; size: .; length: 19; J: TRBJ2-1; V: TRBV10-2; DNA: TGCGCCAGCAGTGAGTTGACCAGTCTGGTGGATCGGTCACACGATGAGCAGTTCTTC; CDR3: CASSELTSLVDRSHDEQFF
D: TRBD2; size: .; length: 14; J: TRBJ2-1; V: TRBV2; DNA: TGTGCCAGCACTGTAGCGGGCTCCTACAATGAGCAGTTCTTC; CDR3: CASTVAGSYNEQFF
D: TRBD1; size: once; length: 16; J: TRBJ1-2; V: TRBV12-5; DNA: TGTGCTAGTGGTTTGGCCCCAGGGACAGTCGTTTATGGCTACACCTTC; CDR3: CASGLAPGTVVYGYTF
D: TRBD1; size: .; length: 19; J: TRBJ1-3; V: TRBV6-1; DNA: TGTGCCAGCAGTGCCTGGACAGGATCTATTATGTACTCTGGAAACACCATATATTTT; CDR3: CASSAWTGSIMYSGNTIYF
D: .; size: .; length: 15; J: TRBJ2-6; V: TRBV10-2; DNA: TGCGCCAGCAGCTCGGGACTGTCTGGGGCCAACGTCCTGACTTTC; CDR3: CASSSGLSGANVLTF
D: .; size: .; length: 14; J: TRBJ1-3; V: TRBV9; DNA: TGTGCCAGCAGCGTAGAAACAGGGTGGAACACCATATATTTT; CDR3: CASSVETGWNTIYF
D: .; size: .; length: 15; J: TRBJ1-1; V: TRBV28; DNA: TGTGCCAGCATTACAGGGACCCCAATGAACACTGAAGCTTTCTTT; CDR3: CASITGTPMNTEAFF
D: TRBD2; size: .; length: 16; J: TRBJ2-1; V: TRBV18; DNA: TGTGCCAGCTCACCACGGAGCGGGAGGGCCAAAAATGAGCAGTTCTTC; CDR3: CASSPRSGRAKNEQFF
D: .; size: .; length: 13; J: TRBJ2-3; V: TRBV7-6; DNA: TGTGCCAGCAAGAGCGGGTCCACAGATACGCAGTATTTT; CDR3: CASKSGSTDTQYF
D: TRBD1; size: .; length: 16; J: TRBJ2-1; V: TRBV19; DNA: TGTGCCAGTAGTGACTCCCGGGACAGGGGCTACAATGAGCAGTTCTTC; CDR3: CASSDSRDRGYNEQFF
D: .; size: few; length: 12; J: TRBJ2-7; V: TRBV11-3; DNA: TGTGCCAGCAGCGGCCGGGGATGGGAGCAGTACTTC; CDR3: CASSGRGWEQYF
D: TRBD1; size: .; length: 14; J: TRBJ1-1; V: TRBV19; DNA: TGTGCCAGTACCCCCCCGGGACAGAATCTTGAAGCTTTCTTT; CDR3: CASTPPGQNLEAFF
D: .; size: .; length: 12; J: TRBJ2-1; V: TRBV9; DNA: TGTGCCAGCGGGAGCTCCTACAATGAGCAGTTCTTC; CDR3: CASGSSYNEQFF
D: .; size: .; length: 14; J: TRBJ2-5; V: TRBV7-9; DNA: TGTGCCAGCAGAGAGGGACAACTGCGGGAGACCCAGTACTTC; CDR3: CASREGQLRETQYF
D: .; size: .; length: 15; J: TRBJ2-1; V: TRBV5-4; DNA: TGTGCCAGCAGCTTCCGGGACAAAATCTACAATGAGCAGTTCTTC; CDR3: CASSFRDKIYNEQFF
D: TRBD2; size: .; length: 15; J: TRBJ2-1; V: TRBV29-1; DNA: TGCAGCGTTGAAGGAACTAGCGGATCCTACAATGAGCAGTTCTTC; CDR3: CSVEGTSGSYNEQFF
D: TRBD1; size: .; length: 14; J: TRBJ2-7; V: TRBV4-2; DNA: TGTGCCAGCAGCCAGACCCGGACAGGGGTCGAGCAGTACTTC; CDR3: CASSQTRTGVEQYF